The rows below give T cell receptor beta chains drawn from one sample of a study of blood T cell repertoires in COVID-19. The table came from immunoSEQ multiplex PCR; TCRdb's copy has only in-frame clones and leaves some out. The sample yields about 180,000 clones, 75% to 85% seen once. What was sequenced was peripheral blood. These receptors were collected from a human donor in a cohort sampled during active COVID-19. Each CDR3 is given with its conserved first and last residue. D genes are given only for firm matches. Size is stated for part of the rows, as once, few or many counts, or as a class when the clone is expanded.

d_gene: TRBD1; abundance: few; j_gene: TRBJ2-2; v_gene: TRBV11-3; CDR3aa: CASSTRQGLYTGELFF; CDR3nt: TGTGCCAGCAGCACCCGACAGGGGTTGTACACCGGGGAGCTGTTTTTT
d_gene: TRBD1; abundance: .; j_gene: TRBJ2-7; v_gene: TRBV6-6; CDR3aa: CASSRGQGPYEQYF; CDR3nt: TGTGCCAGCAGCAGGGGACAGGGACCCTACGAGCAGTACTTC
d_gene: .; abundance: .; j_gene: TRBJ2-7; v_gene: TRBV5-6; CDR3aa: CASNRRGSYEQYF; CDR3nt: TGTGCCAGCAACCGCCGGGGCTCCTACGAGCAGTACTTC
d_gene: TRBD2; abundance: .; j_gene: TRBJ2-7; v_gene: TRBV28; CDR3aa: CASSTPSGVYEQYF; CDR3nt: TGTGCCAGCAGTACTCCTAGCGGGGTCTACGAGCAGTACTTC
d_gene: TRBD1; abundance: .; j_gene: TRBJ1-2; v_gene: TRBV5-1; CDR3aa: CASSGGQGGDYGYTF; CDR3nt: TGCGCCAGCAGCGGGGGACAGGGGGGAGACTATGGCTACACCTTC
d_gene: TRBD1; abundance: .; j_gene: TRBJ1-5; v_gene: TRBV16; CDR3aa: CASSHGQAYSNQPQHF; CDR3nt: TGTGCCAGCAGCCATGGACAGGCCTATAGCAATCAGCCCCAGCATTTT
d_gene: TRBD2; abundance: .; j_gene: TRBJ2-1; v_gene: TRBV5-5; CDR3aa: CASSLMTSGRYNEQFF; CDR3nt: TGTGCCAGCAGCTTAATGACTAGCGGGAGGTACAATGAGCAGTTCTTC
d_gene: .; abundance: .; j_gene: TRBJ2-5; v_gene: TRBV11-2; CDR3aa: CASSLAQQETQYF; CDR3nt: TGTGCCAGCAGCTTAGCCCAACAAGAGACCCAGTACTTC
d_gene: TRBD1; abundance: .; j_gene: TRBJ2-7; v_gene: TRBV9; CDR3aa: CASSAGTGPSYEQYF; CDR3nt: TGTGCCAGCAGCGCCGGGACAGGGCCCTCCTACGAGCAGTACTTC
d_gene: TRBD1; abundance: .; j_gene: TRBJ2-1; v_gene: TRBV10-1; CDR3aa: CASSDRDSYNEQFF; CDR3nt: TGCGCCAGCAGCGACAGGGACTCCTACAATGAGCAGTTCTTC
d_gene: .; abundance: .; j_gene: TRBJ1-2; v_gene: TRBV7-2; CDR3aa: CASTFAPRVNYGYTF; CDR3nt: TGTGCCAGCACCTTCGCCCCCAGGGTTAACTATGGCTACACCTTC
d_gene: .; abundance: .; j_gene: TRBJ1-4; v_gene: TRBV28; CDR3aa: CASSLGGATNEKLFF; CDR3nt: TGTGCCAGCAGTCTCGGGGGGGCAACTAATGAAAAACTGTTTTTT
d_gene: TRBD1; abundance: .; j_gene: TRBJ1-5; v_gene: TRBV28; CDR3aa: CASSLVSGGSNQPQHF; CDR3nt: TGTGCCAGCAGTTTAGTTTCAGGGGGTAGCAATCAGCCCCAGCATTTT
d_gene: TRBD1; abundance: .; j_gene: TRBJ2-7; v_gene: TRBV4-2; CDR3aa: CASSQEQDRGLMLPYEQYF; CDR3nt: TGTGCCAGCAGCCAAGAACAGGACAGGGGGCTTATGCTACCCTACGAGCAGTACTTC
d_gene: .; abundance: few; j_gene: TRBJ1-6; v_gene: TRBV6-1; CDR3aa: CASSEAGGIGSPLHF; CDR3nt: TGTGCCAGCAGTGAAGCGGGGGGGATAGGCTCACCCCTCCACTTT
d_gene: TRBD1; abundance: .; j_gene: TRBJ2-7; v_gene: TRBV7-8; CDR3aa: CASSLGQGTSEQYF; CDR3nt: TGTGCCAGCAGCCTAGGACAGGGGACCAGCGAGCAGTACTTC
d_gene: TRBD1; abundance: few; j_gene: TRBJ1-2; v_gene: TRBV6-5; CDR3aa: CASGQGARGYTF; CDR3nt: TGTGCCAGCGGACAGGGGGCGCGAGGCTACACCTTC
d_gene: TRBD2; abundance: .; j_gene: TRBJ2-1; v_gene: TRBV27; CDR3aa: CASSPGGGVGNEQFF; CDR3nt: TGTGCCAGCAGTCCAGGCGGGGGAGTGGGCAATGAGCAGTTCTTC
d_gene: TRBD1; abundance: .; j_gene: TRBJ2-7; v_gene: TRBV28; CDR3aa: CASSRDSLSYEQYF; CDR3nt: TGTGCCAGCAGTCGGGACAGTTTATCCTACGAGCAGTACTTC
d_gene: .; abundance: .; j_gene: TRBJ2-7; v_gene: TRBV7-8; CDR3aa: CASSPSYEQYF; CDR3nt: TGTGCCAGCAGCCCTTCCTACGAGCAGTACTTC
d_gene: .; abundance: once; j_gene: TRBJ2-2; v_gene: TRBV6-5; CDR3aa: CASIRGSGGELFF; CDR3nt: TGTGCCAGCATAAGGGGGAGCGGCGGGGAGCTGTTTTTT
d_gene: TRBD1; abundance: .; j_gene: TRBJ2-7; v_gene: TRBV18; CDR3aa: CASSQGAHEQYF; CDR3nt: TGTGCCAGCTCACAGGGGGCCCACGAGCAGTACTTC
d_gene: TRBD1; abundance: few; j_gene: TRBJ1-1; v_gene: TRBV28; CDR3aa: CASSGTGRLTEAFF; CDR3nt: TGTGCCAGCAGTGGGACAGGGCGTCTAACTGAAGCTTTCTTT
d_gene: TRBD1; abundance: .; j_gene: TRBJ1-2; v_gene: TRBV12-3/TRBV12-4; CDR3aa: CASSPDRDYGYTF; CDR3nt: TGTGCCAGCAGTCCTGACAGGGACTATGGCTACACCTTC
d_gene: .; abundance: .; j_gene: TRBJ1-5; v_gene: TRBV6-5; CDR3aa: CASSSTWTQPQHF; CDR3nt: TGTGCCAGCAGTTCGACCTGGACACAGCCCCAGCATTTT
d_gene: TRBD1; abundance: .; j_gene: TRBJ1-1; v_gene: TRBV11-2; CDR3aa: CASSLGGGQGNTEAFF; CDR3nt: TGTGCCAGCAGCTTAGGAGGGGGACAGGGGAACACTGAAGCTTTCTTT
d_gene: TRBD2; abundance: .; j_gene: TRBJ2-7; v_gene: TRBV7-9; CDR3aa: CASSVTSGRLYEQYF; CDR3nt: TGTGCCAGCAGCGTAACTAGCGGGAGGTTGTACGAGCAGTACTTC
d_gene: .; abundance: .; j_gene: TRBJ1-2; v_gene: TRBV11-1; CDR3aa: CASSFGLPGESGGYTF; CDR3nt: TGTGCCAGCAGCTTCGGGCTCCCAGGGGAGAGTGGTGGCTACACCTTC
d_gene: .; abundance: .; j_gene: TRBJ1-2; v_gene: TRBV7-9; CDR3aa: CASSLALYREYTF; CDR3nt: TGTGCCAGCAGCTTAGCACTTTACAGGGAGTACACCTTC
d_gene: .; abundance: .; j_gene: TRBJ1-4; v_gene: TRBV9; CDR3aa: CASSVAPGRGEKLFF; CDR3nt: TGTGCCAGCAGCGTAGCCCCGGGTAGGGGTGAAAAACTGTTTTTT
d_gene: .; abundance: .; j_gene: TRBJ2-3; v_gene: TRBV5-4; CDR3aa: CASRRLSAQGTQYF; CDR3nt: TGTGCCAGCAGACGACTCAGCGCCCAGGGTACGCAGTATTTT
d_gene: .; abundance: .; j_gene: TRBJ2-1; v_gene: TRBV9; CDR3aa: CASSVNSNNEQFF; CDR3nt: TGTGCCAGCAGCGTGAACAGCAACAATGAGCAGTTCTTC
d_gene: TRBD1; abundance: .; j_gene: TRBJ1-2; v_gene: TRBV9; CDR3aa: CASSGDRAGYTF; CDR3nt: TGTGCCAGCAGCGGTGACAGGGCTGGCTACACCTTC
d_gene: .; abundance: .; j_gene: TRBJ2-7; v_gene: TRBV15; CDR3aa: CATSRDPGHSLKF; CDR3nt: TGTGCCACCAGCAGAGATCCGGGACACTCATTGAAGTTC
d_gene: TRBD2; abundance: .; j_gene: TRBJ2-7; v_gene: TRBV5-4; CDR3aa: CASSFGSSGGRNEQYF; CDR3nt: TGTGCCAGCAGCTTCGGGTCTAGCGGGGGTAGGAACGAGCAGTACTTC
d_gene: .; abundance: .; j_gene: TRBJ1-6; v_gene: TRBV19; CDR3aa: CASSISGELGNSPLHF; CDR3nt: TGTGCCAGTAGTATCTCCGGGGAGTTGGGTAATTCACCCCTCCACTTT
d_gene: .; abundance: .; j_gene: TRBJ2-7; v_gene: TRBV28; CDR3aa: CASSFSSGSSYEQYF; CDR3nt: TGTGCCAGCAGTTTTAGTAGCGGATCCTCCTACGAGCAGTACTTC
d_gene: .; abundance: .; j_gene: TRBJ2-1; v_gene: TRBV9; CDR3aa: CASSVVSGTGVNEQFF; CDR3nt: TGTGCCAGCAGCGTAGTGTCCGGAACGGGAGTTAATGAGCAGTTCTTC
d_gene: TRBD2; abundance: .; j_gene: TRBJ2-7; v_gene: TRBV19; CDR3aa: CASSKTSSIYEQYF; CDR3nt: TGTGCCAGTAGTAAGACTAGCAGCATCTACGAGCAGTACTTC
d_gene: .; abundance: .; j_gene: TRBJ1-2; v_gene: TRBV6-1; CDR3aa: CASSDREGGYTF; CDR3nt: TGTGCCAGCAGTGACAGGGAGGGGGGCTACACCTTC
d_gene: .; abundance: .; j_gene: TRBJ2-5; v_gene: TRBV4-1; CDR3aa: CASSQPGLQETQYF; CDR3nt: TGCGCCAGCAGCCAGCCGGGACTTCAAGAGACCCAGTACTTC
d_gene: .; abundance: .; j_gene: TRBJ1-1; v_gene: TRBV3-1/TRBV3-2; CDR3aa: CASSQDLFGRHTEAFF; CDR3nt: TGTGCCAGCAGCCAAGATCTGTTTGGCAGGCACACTGAAGCTTTCTTT
d_gene: .; abundance: .; j_gene: TRBJ2-7; v_gene: TRBV18; CDR3aa: CASSPERGPYEQYF; CDR3nt: TGTGCCAGCTCACCAGAACGCGGCCCCTACGAGCAGTACTTC
d_gene: .; abundance: .; j_gene: TRBJ2-1; v_gene: TRBV11-3; CDR3aa: CASSLSGPTANEQFF; CDR3nt: TGTGCCAGCAGCTTATCAGGGCCAACGGCCAATGAGCAGTTCTTC
d_gene: TRBD1; abundance: .; j_gene: TRBJ1-3; v_gene: TRBV28; CDR3aa: CASRDAGGTGNTIYF; CDR3nt: TGTGCCAGCAGGGACGCAGGGGGAACTGGAAACACCATATATTTT
d_gene: .; abundance: few; j_gene: TRBJ2-7; v_gene: TRBV6-4; CDR3aa: CATSPLARFSYEQYF; CDR3nt: TGTGCCACCTCTCCCCTAGCGAGGTTCTCCTACGAGCAGTACTTC
d_gene: TRBD2; abundance: .; j_gene: TRBJ2-1; v_gene: TRBV6-4; CDR3aa: CASSAGLADRVQFF; CDR3nt: TGTGCCAGCAGTGCGGGACTAGCGGATAGGGTGCAGTTCTTC
d_gene: .; abundance: .; j_gene: TRBJ1-5; v_gene: TRBV5-1; CDR3aa: CASSLQGLGNQPQHF; CDR3nt: TGCGCCAGCAGCTTGCAGGGATTAGGGAATCAGCCCCAGCATTTT
d_gene: TRBD1; abundance: once; j_gene: TRBJ2-7; v_gene: TRBV6-2/TRBV6-3; CDR3aa: CASSIGTGSYEQYF; CDR3nt: TGTGCCAGCAGTATTGGGACAGGAAGCTACGAGCAGTACTTC
d_gene: .; abundance: .; j_gene: TRBJ1-5; v_gene: TRBV19; CDR3aa: CASSPVSGGKNQPQHF; CDR3nt: TGTGCCAGTAGTCCCGTTAGTGGGGGGAAAAATCAGCCCCAGCATTTT
d_gene: TRBD1; abundance: .; j_gene: TRBJ2-1; v_gene: TRBV27; CDR3aa: CASSFGGQGGFYNEQFF; CDR3nt: TGTGCCAGCAGTTTTGGGGGACAGGGAGGCTTCTACAATGAGCAGTTCTTC
d_gene: TRBD2; abundance: .; j_gene: TRBJ2-3; v_gene: TRBV9; CDR3aa: CASSGGLAGLGTDTQYF; CDR3nt: TGTGCCAGCAGCGGGGGACTAGCGGGTTTAGGAACAGATACGCAGTATTTT
d_gene: TRBD2; abundance: .; j_gene: TRBJ2-3; v_gene: TRBV5-1; CDR3aa: CASSPYLAGGTDTQYF; CDR3nt: TGCGCCAGCAGCCCCTATCTAGCGGGGGGCACAGATACGCAGTATTTT
d_gene: TRBD1; abundance: .; j_gene: TRBJ1-5; v_gene: TRBV6-2/TRBV6-3; CDR3aa: CASSPGQGGNQPQHF; CDR3nt: TGTGCCAGCAGCCCTGGACAGGGTGGCAATCAGCCCCAGCATTTT
d_gene: TRBD1; abundance: .; j_gene: TRBJ2-2; v_gene: TRBV9; CDR3aa: CASSLRQGPLLNTGELFF; CDR3nt: TGTGCCAGCAGCCTCCGACAGGGGCCCCTTTTGAACACCGGGGAGCTGTTTTTT
d_gene: .; abundance: .; j_gene: TRBJ2-7; v_gene: TRBV19; CDR3aa: CASSMGGGSSYEQYF; CDR3nt: TGTGCCAGTAGTATGGGTGGGGGCAGCTCCTACGAGCAGTACTTC
d_gene: TRBD2; abundance: .; j_gene: TRBJ2-7; v_gene: TRBV5-4; CDR3aa: CASSSSGLAGFEQYF; CDR3nt: TGTGCCAGCAGCTCCTCGGGACTAGCGGGGTTCGAGCAGTACTTC
d_gene: .; abundance: .; j_gene: TRBJ1-3; v_gene: TRBV20-1; CDR3aa: CSASRRGSGNTIYF; CDR3nt: TGCAGTGCTAGTCGGCGGGGCTCTGGAAACACCATATATTTT
d_gene: TRBD2; abundance: .; j_gene: TRBJ2-3; v_gene: TRBV27; CDR3aa: CASRGVFGAGDRDTQYF; CDR3nt: TGTGCCAGCAGGGGGGTGTTCGGAGCGGGAGATAGAGATACGCAGTATTTT